These 13 T cell receptor beta chains originate from one sample sequenced in a study of cytomegalovirus exposure and HLA in healthy donors. With 60 Vbeta and 13 Jbeta primers, the PCR was carried out. Sequenced by immunoSEQ multiplex PCR; TCRdb stores in-frame clones only, minus some. The table includes 85,000 to 130,000 clones, 78% detected once. Specimen: PBMCs. All receptors come from a woman between 35 and 50 years old in good health and CMV-seronegative.

The genes are TRBV5-1 and TRBJ2-5; 13 bases are shared with TRBD2. The end of the DNA fits TRBJ2-7 better, so the J call may be wrong. Looked up from germline, CDR1 is SGHRS and CDR2 is YFSETQ. The CDR3 contains 16 residues. The CDR3 loop reads CASSFGGTSGVYEQYF. The DNA of the CDR3 is TGCGCCAGCAGCTTCGGAGGGACTAGCGGGGTCTACGAGCAGTACTTC.

The V call is TRBV28, the J call TRBJ1-1, with 9 bases identical to TRBD1. The ends lost 8 bases at V and 1 base at J; junction bases unmatched: 2. CDR3 length equals 13 residues. Germline CDR1 is MDHEN and CDR2 is SYDVKM. CDR3 DNA sequence: TGTGCCAGCCCGGGACAGGGGAACACTGAAGCTTTCTTT. This translates into CASPGQGNTEAFF.

The rearrangement joins TRBV10-3 to TRBJ2-7, with 10 positions matching TRBD2. The germline CDR1 and CDR2 sequences are ENHRY and SYGVKD. V trimming: 6 bases; J trimming: 5 bases; junction bases outside the gene matches: 19. This CDR3 is built from 18 residues. The CDR3 DNA is TGTGCCATCAGCCCCGCGACTAGCGGGCCAAACCCAAACGACGAGCAGTACTTC. Its protein product is CAISPATSGPNPNDEQYF.

J is TRBJ2-7 and V is TRBV25-1, with 10 bases aligning to TRBD1. Germline CDR1 MGHDK, CDR2 SYGVNS. The V gene end was trimmed by 3 bases and the J gene end by 5 bases; junction bases not matched to a gene: 7. The CDR3 runs 15 residues. CDR3 region: CASSDPDRGLNEQYF. The CDR3 DNA reads TGTGCCAGCAGTGACCCGGACAGGGGGTTGAACGAGCAGTACTTC.

The chain has TRBV7-9 and TRBJ2-1; TRBD2 is a possible D gene (6 bases). The germline V and J ends were trimmed by 3 bases and 1 base, with 10 bases remaining between them. Germline CDR1 is SEHNR and CDR2 is FQNEAQ (reference sequence). The CDR3 has 15 amino acids. The CDR3 spells CASSFKRVSYNEQFF. The CDR3 DNA sequence: TGTGCCAGCAGCTTTAAGCGGGTTTCCTACAATGAGCAGTTCTTC.

This CDR3 is CASSLAAGTGVYEQYF. The CDR3 coding sequence is TGTGCCAGCAGCTTAGCGGCCGGGACAGGGGTCTATGAGCAGTACTTC. The chain is built from TRBV7-2 and TRBJ2-5; 10 positions match TRBD1. Germline trimming cut 0 bases from V and 11 bases from J; bases unmatched to any gene: 12. The CDR3 extends over 16 amino acids. Germline CDR1 and CDR2: SGHTA and FQGNSA.

This chain uses TRBV15 with TRBJ1-1, with D hard to call. Germline V gene lookup returns CDR1 LNHNV and CDR2 YYDKDF (reference sequence). Trimming pared 3 bases from V and 4 bases from J, leaving 9 bases between. The CDR3 is made up of 13 amino acids. CDR3 in amino acids: CATSRAPSTEAFF. The CDR3 DNA reads as TGTGCCACCAGCAGGGCCCCAAGCACTGAAGCTTTCTTT. Full variable domain (remainder filled in from reference TRBV15 and TRBJ1-1): DAMVIQNPRYQVTQFGKPVTLSCSQTLNHNVMYWYQQKSSQAPKLLFHYYDKDFNNEADTPDNFQSRRPNTSFCFLDIRSPGLGDTAMYLCATSRAPSTEAFFGQGTRLTVV.

The rearrangement links TRBV6-1 to TRBJ1-2; D may be TRBD1 (6 bases). Trimming stripped 6 bases from V and 4 bases from J, with 18 bases between. This CDR3 contains 15 residues. Germline loops: CDR1 MNHNS, CDR2 SASEGT. The CDR3 loop is CASSSQTGPSYGYTF. In nucleotides, the CDR3 is TGTGCCAGCAGCTCACAAACAGGGCCCAGCTATGGCTACACCTTC.

The chain employs TRBV5-6 and TRBJ1-2; tentatively, D is TRBD1 (6 bases). V was clipped by 4 bases and J by 4 bases, with 20 bases between them. Per germline, CDR1 SGHDT and CDR2 YYEEEE. The CDR3 length is 16 residues. CDR3 sequence reads: CASSPVDSTSPYGYTF. DNA of the CDR3: TGTGCCAGCAGCCCAGTGGACAGTACGAGTCCCTATGGCTACACCTTC.

The chain carries TRBV7-9 and TRBJ2-5; D is undetermined. Trimming removed 5 bases from V and 3 bases from J, with 19 bases in between. Germline V CDR1 and CDR2: SEHNR, FQNEAQ (reference sequence). This CDR3 region has 16 residues. The CDR3 is CASSRHGGQKEETQYF. CDR3 sequence (DNA): TGTGCCAGCAGCCGGCACGGCGGCCAAAAAGAAGAGACCCAGTACTTC.

This rearrangement joins TRBV28 to TRBJ2-7; D remains unclear. With 10 bases removed from V and 2 bases from J, the gap between germline ends came to 9 bases. The CDR3 runs 11 residues. Germline-derived CDR1 and CDR2 are MDHEN and SYDVKM. This CDR3 is CATSLAYEQYF. The CDR3, as DNA: TGTGCCACCTCCCTCGCCTACGAGCAGTACTTC.

This sequence joins TRBV15 and TRBJ2-6, with TRBD1 matching 7 bases. The CDR3 is made up of 18 amino acids. Germline CDR1 reads LNHNV; CDR2 reads YYDKDF (reference sequence). V shed 0 bases, J shed 0 bases, and the junction held 5 bases outside the gene matches. The CDR3 bases are TGTGCCACCAGCAGAGATGAGGGACAGATCTCTGGGGCCAACGTCCTGACTTTC. Translated: CATSRDEGQISGANVLTF.

This clone showed up just a few times. The chain combines TRBV18 with TRBJ1-1; 8 bases match TRBD1. The CDR3 has 14 amino acids. CDR1 is KGHSH and CDR2 is LQKENI in the germline V gene. Germline trimming cut 5 bases from V and 2 bases from J; bases unmatched to any gene: 4. The CDR3 sequence: CASSYDRGNTEAFF. CDR3 nucleotide sequence: TGTGCCAGCTCATACGACAGGGGTAACACTGAAGCTTTCTTT.